The rows below give T cell receptor beta chains drawn from one sample of a study of OX40 agonist ivuxolimab in advanced cancers. Sequencing was performed with immunoSEQ multiplex PCR; in TCRdb, only in-frame clones are kept and a portion is missing. The data hold around 140,000 clones, with 90% observed a single time. This sample comprised CD4+ or CD8+ T cells sorted from blood, obtained in a trial of the OX40 agonist ivuxolimab. The receptors here all came from an adult with an advanced solid tumor such as melanoma, head and neck, liver or kidney cancer. The CDR3 runs from the conserved cysteine through the conserved F or W. The order of the fields is V gene, CDR3 protein.

>TRBV5-4
CASSAGTSAYNEQFF
>TRBV18
CASSPGTGNNYGYTF
>TRBV18
CASSPPGGQGSTEAFF
>TRBV6-5
CASSYSADGGYEQYF
>TRBV4-3
CASSQESSGRTQETQYF
>TRBV14
CASSPTGSQETQYF
>TRBV7-8
CASSPTVARGETQYF
>TRBV9
CASSQNLASGSRNTGELFF
>TRBV25-1
CASSEPGEGNQPQHF
>TRBV7-2
CASSFSGTLGYEQYF
>TRBV4-2
CASSQEGTSGGFSDTQYF
>TRBV9
CASSPLGGSNTEAFF
>TRBV5-1
CASSDQGQGTDTQYF
>TRBV6-5
CASSYSSLDSYEQYF
>TRBV19
CASTLAGGLAKNIQYF
>TRBV7-2
CASSLSGTVDSYEQYF
>TRBV5-8
CASSLARQGSGELFF
>TRBV7-9
CASSSEPGGTEAFF
>TRBV27
CASSSDRATDEQFF
>TRBV7-9
CASSGTDRGSYEQYF
>TRBV7-3
CASSPGTFTGNTIYF
>TRBV4-1
CASSQSITGVMNTEAFF
>TRBV7-2
CASSLMRELGYEQYF
>TRBV11-2
CASSPDATQAEDYGYTF
>TRBV5-4
CASSSGSDRRANTEAFF
>TRBV7-2
CASSLAYLVSGGTEWGYTF
>TRBV5-1
CASSLGLAGGNYEQYF
>TRBV5-1
CASSLPTSGSSPSTDTQYF
>TRBV27
CASRMTRGAPETQYF
>TRBV28
CASSSSGRAPYEQYF
>TRBV19
CASSIGDWTYTDTQYF
>TRBV9
CASSARRANEQFF
>TRBV5-6
CASSPWTGRNTEAFF
>TRBV7-6
CASSALTSGVNTGELFF
>TRBV28
CASSSGLGSWGEQYF
>TRBV28
CASSLPTGPSTEAFF
>TRBV7-3
CASSPDPDYGYTF
>TRBV5-8
CASSWGTEGGYTF
>TRBV9
CASSPETGDNYGYTF
>TRBV6-6
CASSYEGQGHQPQHF
>TRBV7-9
CASSWKGGDTEAFF
>TRBV7-3
CASSAQGQGAHGYTF
>TRBV6-5
CASSLTGSGYTF
>TRBV18
CASSPPHWGGGYTF
>TRBV7-2
CASSLIGHNTEAFF
>TRBV20-1
CSARDLETQYF
>TRBV6-6
CASSYLGRANTEAFF
>TRBV5-8
CASSSGQGVSEKLFF
>TRBV5-1
CASSWATNEKLFF
>TRBV7-9
CASSSGYGYTF
>TRBV28
CASSLKLRTGSDGYTF
>TRBV6-5
CASSWGQGRYEQYF
>TRBV6-5
CASSPPGRDYNEQFF
>TRBV4-1
CASSQEGPRRSYNEQFF
>TRBV5-4
CASSPTSGSDTGELFF
>TRBV5-5
CARKTLSGSYEQYF
>TRBV7-8
CASSLEGGLSDTQYF